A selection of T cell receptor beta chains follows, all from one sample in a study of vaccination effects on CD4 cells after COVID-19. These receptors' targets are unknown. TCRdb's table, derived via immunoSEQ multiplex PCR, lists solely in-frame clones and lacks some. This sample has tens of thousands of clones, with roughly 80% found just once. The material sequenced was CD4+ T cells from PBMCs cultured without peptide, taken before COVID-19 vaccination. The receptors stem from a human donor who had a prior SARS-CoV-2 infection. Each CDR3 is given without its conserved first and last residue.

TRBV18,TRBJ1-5,ASSPGLDQPQH
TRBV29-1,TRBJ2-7,SVRVLSYEQY
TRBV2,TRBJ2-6,ASRDRGLAGEGGANVLT
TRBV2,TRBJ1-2,ASGSQGAVGGYT
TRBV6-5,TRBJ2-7,ASSYSGTTQY
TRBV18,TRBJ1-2,ASSPGSTYGYT
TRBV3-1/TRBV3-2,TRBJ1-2,ASSPDRAVGYT
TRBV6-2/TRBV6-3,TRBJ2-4,ASSYAGKNIQY
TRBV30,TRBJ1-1,AWSPSRQGWGTEAF
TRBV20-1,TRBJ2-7,SASSETLDYEQY
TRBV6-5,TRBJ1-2,ATQLELAGRYGYT
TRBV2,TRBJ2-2,ASARGAAGGGELF
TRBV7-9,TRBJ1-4,ASSLGQGRTSDEKLF
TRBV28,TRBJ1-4,ASQAVGGFTNEKLF
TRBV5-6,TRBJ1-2,ASSSMFGGYSGSYGYT
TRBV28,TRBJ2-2,ASSLPQGGLF
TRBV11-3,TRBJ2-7,ASSPGLAGGYEQY
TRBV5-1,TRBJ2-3,ASSLIQGAFNTQY
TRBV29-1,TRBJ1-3,GHPDSGNTIY
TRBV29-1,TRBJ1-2,SAGGSNYGYT
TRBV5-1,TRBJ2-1,ASSEIAGGPNEQF
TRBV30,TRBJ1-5,AWSSGQGVSGNQPQH
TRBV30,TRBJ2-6,AWSASRISGANVLT
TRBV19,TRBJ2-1,ASRSSGSSSYNEQF
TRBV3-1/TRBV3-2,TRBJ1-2,ASSNREYGYT
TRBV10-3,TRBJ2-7,AISEFHDGGTYEQY
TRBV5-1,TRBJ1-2,ASRPGQGVIGDGYT
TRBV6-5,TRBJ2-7,ASKALDRGRAEQY
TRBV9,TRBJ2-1,ASSAQGHEQF
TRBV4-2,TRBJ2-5,ASSQDRDGETQY
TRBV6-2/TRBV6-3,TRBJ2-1,ASSYRGVGVEQF
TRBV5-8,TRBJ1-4,ASSFDRGEKLF
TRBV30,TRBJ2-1,AWSWLARPGRF
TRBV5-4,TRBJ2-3,ASRIGGSTDTQY
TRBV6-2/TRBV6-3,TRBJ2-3,ASSSELAGGGTDTQY
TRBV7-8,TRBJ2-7,ASSLFRDRLYEQY
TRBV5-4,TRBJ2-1,ASSPTSGGSSSYNEQF
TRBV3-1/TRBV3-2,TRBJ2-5,ASSSRPGEPLWETQY
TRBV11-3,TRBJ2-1,ASSLDPSGRIVPGYNEQF
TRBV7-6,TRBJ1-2,ASSLNGAPHGYT
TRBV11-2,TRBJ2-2,ASHFTGSGELF
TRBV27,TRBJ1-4,ASRPGPTNEKLF
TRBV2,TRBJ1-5,ASSEALGDQPQH
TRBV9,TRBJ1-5,ASSAGSGRASNQPQH
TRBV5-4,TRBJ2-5,ASSLEAGGYQETQY
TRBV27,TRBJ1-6,ASSSYIDRGPNSPLH
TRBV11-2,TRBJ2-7,ASSVRLDVGSYEQY
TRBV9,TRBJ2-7,ASSVGVGEHEQY
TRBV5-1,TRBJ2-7,ASSASGGAYEQY
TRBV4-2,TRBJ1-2,ASSQGGPSRGYT
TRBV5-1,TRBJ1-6,ASSLVGRPGYNSPLH
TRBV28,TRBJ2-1,ASSLTGEVNEQF
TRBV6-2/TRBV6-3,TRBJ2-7,ASSTTGTGIYEQY
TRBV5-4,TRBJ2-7,ASSLGAGIISYEQY
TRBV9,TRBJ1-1,ASSGWDRRGGTEAF
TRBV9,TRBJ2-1,ASSQQGGRQF
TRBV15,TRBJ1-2,ATSRDYGSYGYT